This T cell receptor beta chain appears in the sequencing data of a study of human T cells and chemical hapten exposure (dated by TCRdb to about 2021). In terms of the full investigation: For sensitization, 2% DPC in acetone was applied to a 2 cm by 2 cm area of upper inner arm skin. Weekly therapeutic DPC doses were additionally applied to the scalp of patients throughout the roughly 23-week study period. Patch testing was done on the upper back using Finn chambers containing 0.01% DPC, and results were scored after 6 days according to International Contact Dermatitis Research Group standards. The mostly female patient cohort included alopecia areata with under or over 50% scalp involvement, alopecia totalis and alopecia universalis. Libraries were pooled for sequencing, and variation in per-sample TCR yields was attributed mainly to small differences in library volumes within the pool. Peripheral blood TCR repertoire changes were tracked in vivo in alopecia patients during primary and secondary sensitization to the hapten diphenylcyclopropenone (DPC). Blood samples were taken from patients before sensitization (week 0) and then at 2, 6 and about 24 weeks after DPC sensitization. Under 30 alopecia patients gave blood for TCR sequencing at one to four time points (pre-sensitization, 2, 6 and 24 weeks). The study at large found these results: After repeated subsampling, changes were observed in the strength of the expansion versus patch-test correlation and in the threshold at which the correlation became significant. Expanded TCRs formed significantly more large CDR3 similarity clusters than pre-sensitization or healthy control sets, consistent with antigen-driven responses. The number of TCRs above 1 in 1000 frequency did not change with DPC sensitization; there was no evidence of global repertoire structure alterations. A positive correlation was found between the number of PT1 expanded TCRs and patch test score, with significance reached at thresholds 8, 16 and 32 but not 4. Alopecia, a presumed autoimmune disease, was present in all patients, so the immune response of the patients might differ from that of healthy individuals.

What the time point label conveys for this sample: patch test 2, 6 weeks after DPC sensitization. The treatment or condition label, as the study defines it: therapeutic diphenylcyclopropenone sensitization with weekly scalp DPC. Blood at each patch-test visit was drawn before the patch test was applied. Eligible patients were aged 18 to 70, diagnosed with alopecia, deemed suitable for DPC therapy, and excluded if pregnant. Total RNA was extracted from unfractionated whole blood collected in Tempus Blood RNA tubes. This clonotype was found a few times. This receptor's antigen is unknown. The record has no base qualities; no much larger clone is one base away. The library relied on RACE. Data came from a NextSeq 500. During library preparation, unique molecular identifiers were attached to individual cDNA molecules so that TCRs could be counted in a quantitative, reproducible way. Each blood RNA sample was used to sequence both TCR alpha and TCR beta chains. Per the source publication's procedure: A median of about 100,000 TCRs per sample was observed, with a range of 23,224 to 690,600. V, J and CDR3 annotation of the TCR reads was performed with the Decombinator software suite. For PS versus PT1 abundance plots, all samples were subsampled to the same number of TCRs (28,000). Expanded TCRs were defined as absent before sensitization and observed at least eight times at the 2-week time point. TCRdb ran its own pipeline on the public reads, namely fastp trimming at Q25 and MiXCR clone calling, and kept in-frame beta chains. Every distinct CDR3 protein forms one entry, paired with its most common genes and DNA. These V and J calls are TCRdb output, not the study's own analysis. For this sample there are 80,000 to 100,000 distinct CDR3 sequences; roughly 10% appear just once. The top ten clones comprise about 5% of the sample.

Reading from cysteine to phenylalanine, the CDR3 counts 14 amino acids. Only the CDR3 DNA stays, 42 bases, in frame from base 1. CDR1 DFQATT and CDR2 SNEGSKA are derived from the germline V gene (reference sequence). V is trimmed back by 3 bases and J by 4 bases, and the junction contains 2 bases that no gene match accounts for. The material sequenced was whole blood, taken in connection with sensitization to the hapten diphenylcyclopropenone (DPC). This receptor was identified in a woman in her fifties or sixties with alopecia areata. Some clones in this sample may be carry-over from other donors' samples. The sequence is built from TRBV20-1 and TRBJ2-6; TRBD1 agrees with 8 junctional bases. Read as DNA, the sequence is TGCAGTGCTAGGACAGGGGCCGGGGCCAACGTCCTGACTTTC. Protein translation: CSARTGAGANVLTF.